Shown below are 13 T cell receptor beta chains from a single sample sequenced in a study of T cells in Graves' hyperthyroidism and ophthalmopathy. Amplified TCR beta CDR3 regions came from RNA transcripts. First-round RT-PCR with HTBI primers amplified the TCR CDR3 region. One entry per CDR3 protein results from TCRdb running MiXCR on the multiplex PCR reads. This sample has a few hundred thousand distinct CDR3 sequences, with more than 20% found just once. The sequenced material came from blood. The origin of the receptors is a man aged 50 or older with Graves' hyperthyroidism.

The chain couples TRBV5-1 to TRBJ2-7; 7 bases fit TRBD2. This CDR3 has 13 amino acids. The germline V gene encodes CDR1 SGHRS and CDR2 YFSETQ. Unmatched junction bases numbered 7, after V lost 7 bases and J lost 3 bases. CDR3 in amino acids: CASSGTTSYEQYF. CDR3 sequence (DNA): TGCGCCAGCTCCGGGACTACCAGCTACGAGCAGTACTTC.

Details on this clonotype: No conserved phenylalanine or tryptophan ends this CDR3, so it is likely a read error. The rearrangement links TRBV28 to TRBJ2-1, with 8 bases fitting TRBD2. The CDR3 is 14 amino acids. The V segment lost 8 bases and the J segment 3 bases; nucleotides outside the gene matches: 6. The germline V gene has CDR1 MDHEN and CDR2 SYDVKM. CDR3 in amino acids: CASVSGGDYNEQFV. CDR3 in DNA: TGTGCCAGCGTGTCGGGAGGGGACTACAATGAGCAGTTCGTC.

This CDR3 is CSASRRGGSYEQYF. As DNA, the CDR3 is TGCAGTGCTAGTCGGCGGGGGGGTTCCTACGAGCAGTACTTC. V and J are TRBV20-1 and TRBJ2-7; TRBD2 matches 9 bases. Trimming removed 3 bases from V and 1 base from J; junction bases left unmatched: 4. CDR1 is DFQATT and CDR2 is SNEGSKA in the germline V gene (reference sequence). The CDR3 has 14 amino acids.

This clonotype was detected a few times. The genes are TRBV27 and TRBJ2-7; TRBD2 might be the D (6 bases). The CDR3 loop spans 13 amino acids. V lost 2 bases and J 5 bases, leaving 10 bases between the germline ends. Germline CDR1 is MNHEY and CDR2 is SMNVEV (reference sequence). In DNA, the CDR3 is TGTGCCAGCAGTTTACAGTGGAGGGACGAGCAGTACTTC. Translated, it gives CASSLQWRDEQYF.

This clonotype was recorded a few times. The chain recombines TRBV3-1 with TRBJ1-3; possibly TRBD1 for D (5 bases). In germline, CDR1 is LGHDT, CDR2 YNNKEL (reference sequence). V was cut by 1 base and J by 3 bases, with 13 bases left in between. The CDR3 covers 16 residues. The CDR3 reads CASSQAPGFGGNTIYF. CDR3 in DNA: TGTGCCAGCAGCCAAGCCCCAGGGTTTGGTGGAAACACCATATATTTT. The complete variable domain, with remaining parts taken from reference TRBV3-1 and TRBJ1-3, reads DTAVSQTPKYLVTQMGNDKSIKCEQNLGHDTMYWYKQDSKKFLKIMFSYNNKELIINETVPNRFSPKSPDKAHLNLHINSLELGDSAVYFCASSQAPGFGGNTIYFGEGSWLTVV.

A few counts support this clonotype. This chain joins TRBV24-1 and TRBJ2-1, with D perhaps matching TRBD2 (5 bases). The V end was cut by 9 bases, the J end by 7 bases, with 12 bases between. Germline V lookup: CDR1 KGHDR, CDR2 SFDVKD. The CDR3 runs 12 residues. The CDR3: CATHGEGNEQFF. In nucleotides, the CDR3 is TGTGCCACCCATGGCGAGGGTAATGAGCAGTTCTTC.

Only a few counts were recorded for this clonotype. J is TRBJ2-7 and V is TRBV29-1, with 7 bases fitting TRBD2. From germline, CDR1 is SQVTM and CDR2 ANQGSEA. V shed 4 bases, J shed 1 base, and the junction held 10 bases outside the gene matches. This CDR3 has 15 residues. CDR3 loop: CSVVSGRQRSYEQYF. In nucleotides, the CDR3 is TGCAGCGTTGTTTCCGGGAGGCAAAGATCCTACGAGCAGTACTTC.

This sequence joins TRBV11-3 and TRBJ2-7; the D gene is possibly TRBD2 (6 bases). The V end was cut by 4 bases, the J end by 7 bases, with 20 bases between. This CDR3 is built from 15 residues. Germline V gives CDR1 SGHNT, CDR2 YENEEA. The CDR3 DNA reads as TGTGCCAGCAGCTCACCCCAGGAGGGGCGGAGTGAGCAGTACTTC. This translates into CASSSPQEGRSEQYF.

The rearrangement uses TRBV10-1 and TRBJ2-7; D may be TRBD1 (8 bases). CDR3 length: 13 residues. The V gene's germline CDR1 is WNHNN and CDR2 SYGVQD (reference sequence). Trimming cost V 4 bases and J 5 bases, with 12 bases left between them. The CDR3: CASSGTGTNEQYF. The DNA for the CDR3 is TGCGCCAGCAGTGGGACAGGGACTAACGAGCAGTACTTC.

This clonotype was seen at least ten times. J is TRBJ2-1 and V is TRBV28; 7 nucleotides agree with TRBD2. The CDR3 has 12 amino acids. V gave up 5 bases and J gave up 15 bases; unmatched junction bases: 10. In germline, CDR1 is MDHEN, CDR2 SYDVKM. The CDR3 DNA is TGTGCCAGCAGTCTAGTGGGGGGGAGCGGGTTCTTC. Protein: CASSLVGGSGFF.

Many counts were recorded for this clonotype. The V and J genes are TRBV2 and TRBJ1-6; 8 bases align to TRBD1. With 6 bases clipped from V and 7 bases from J, the junction kept 11 bases outside the gene matches. The CDR3 extends over 16 amino acids. Germline V gene data show CDR1 as SNHLY and CDR2 as FYNNEI. CDR3 DNA: TGTGCCAGCAGAGAGCAGGGGGCGTCAAACAATTCACCCCTCCACTTT. Its protein product is CASREQGASNNSPLHF.

This clonotype was observed at least ten times. CDR3 amino acids: CASLEGNEQFF. CDR3 in DNA: TGTGCCAGCTTGGAGGGCAATGAGCAGTTCTTC. This chain joins TRBV12-3 or TRBV12-4 and TRBJ2-1; D might be TRBD2 (6 bases). V was pared by 8 bases and J by 6 bases, with 8 bases between. The CDR3 runs 11 residues.

This CDR3 is CSVEALQGANTEAFF. The CDR3 nucleotides read TGCAGCGTTGAAGCCCTACAGGGGGCGAACACTGAAGCTTTCTTT. The chain has TRBV29-1 and TRBJ1-1; TRBD1 aligns across 9 bases. This CDR3 spans 15 amino acids. The V segment lost 1 base and the J segment 1 base; nucleotides outside the gene matches: 4. In germline, CDR1 is SQVTM, CDR2 ANQGSEA.